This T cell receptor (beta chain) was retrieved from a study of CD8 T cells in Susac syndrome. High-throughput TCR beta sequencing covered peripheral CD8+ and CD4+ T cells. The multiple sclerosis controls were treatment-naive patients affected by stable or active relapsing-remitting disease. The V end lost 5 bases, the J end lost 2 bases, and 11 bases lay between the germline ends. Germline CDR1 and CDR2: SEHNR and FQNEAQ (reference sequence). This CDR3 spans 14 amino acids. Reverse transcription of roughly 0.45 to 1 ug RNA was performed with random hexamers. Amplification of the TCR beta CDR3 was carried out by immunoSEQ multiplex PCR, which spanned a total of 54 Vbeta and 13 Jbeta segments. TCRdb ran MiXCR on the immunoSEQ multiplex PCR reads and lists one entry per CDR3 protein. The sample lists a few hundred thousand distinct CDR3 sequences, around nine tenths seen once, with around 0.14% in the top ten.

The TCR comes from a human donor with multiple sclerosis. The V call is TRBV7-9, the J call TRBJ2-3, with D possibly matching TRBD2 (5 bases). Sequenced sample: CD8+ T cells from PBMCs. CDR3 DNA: TGTGCCAGCAGCCCCGCAGCGGACACAGATACGCAGTATTTT. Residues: CASSPAADTDTQYF.